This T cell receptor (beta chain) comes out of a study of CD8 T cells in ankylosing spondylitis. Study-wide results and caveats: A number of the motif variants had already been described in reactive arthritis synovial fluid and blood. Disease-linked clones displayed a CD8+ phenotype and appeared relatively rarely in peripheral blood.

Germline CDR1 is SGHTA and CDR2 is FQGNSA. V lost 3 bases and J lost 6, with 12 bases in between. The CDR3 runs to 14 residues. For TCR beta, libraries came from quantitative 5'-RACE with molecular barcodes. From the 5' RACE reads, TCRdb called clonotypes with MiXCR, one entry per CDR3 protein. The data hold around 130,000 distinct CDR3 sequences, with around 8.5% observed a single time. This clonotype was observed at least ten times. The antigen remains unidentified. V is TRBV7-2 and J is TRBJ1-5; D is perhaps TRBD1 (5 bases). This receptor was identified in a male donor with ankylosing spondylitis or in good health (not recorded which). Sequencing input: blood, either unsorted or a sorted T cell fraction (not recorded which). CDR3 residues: CASSFPGGGQPQHF. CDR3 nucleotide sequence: TGTGCCAGCAGCTTTCCAGGTGGGGGTCAGCCCCAGCATTTT.